The 8 T cell receptor beta chains below were found in one sample sequenced in a study of cytomegalovirus exposure and HLA in healthy donors (dated by TCRdb to the late 2010s). The library came from the immunoSEQ multiplex PCR assay. In TCRdb, the immuneACCESS table is reduced to in-frame sequences with V and J assigned. These tables do not hold every clone; where another copy was compared, an unresolved V gene accounts for under half, and the others remain unexplained. A total of roughly 100,000 clones appear in this sample, 88% of them only once. 1.5% to 2% of the sample is taken by the ten largest. The sample taken for sequencing was PBMCs. The origin of the receptors is a woman younger than 35 in good health and CMV-seropositive.

V gene TRBV7-9 combines with J gene TRBJ2-7, with 11 bases aligning to TRBD1. The CDR3 runs to 16 residues. V lost 1 base to trimming and J lost 4 bases; unmatched junction nucleotides: 6. Per germline, CDR1 SEHNR and CDR2 FQNEAQ (reference sequence). This CDR3 is CASSLGSGTGGYEQYF. The CDR3, as DNA: TGTGCCAGCAGCTTAGGCTCCGGGACAGGGGGTTACGAGCAGTACTTC. Full variable domain (remainder filled in from reference TRBV7-9 and TRBJ2-7): DTGVSQNPRHKITKRGQNVTFRCDPISEHNRLYWYRQTLGQGPEFLTYFQNEAQLEKSRLLSDRFSAERPKGSFSTLEIQRTEQGDSAMYLCASSLGSGTGGYEQYFGPGTRLTVT.

The table lists this clone with a count of one. The chain couples TRBV7-2 to TRBJ2-7; 10 nucleotides line up with TRBD2. Germline V gene lookup returns CDR1 SGHTA and CDR2 FQGNSA. The length of the CDR3 is 15 residues. V lost 5 bases and J lost 2; bases outside the gene matches: 6. Here the CDR3 reads CASSLSGGPAYEQYV. For the CDR3, the DNA is TGTGCCAGCAGCCTTAGCGGGGGGCCTGCCTACGAGCAGTACGTC.

This clone was counted a few times. The chain has TRBV4-1 and TRBJ1-3; no clear D. V was cut by 0 bases and J by 0 bases, with 6 bases left in between. The CDR3 is 15 residues long. CDR1 and CDR2 (germline): MGHRA, YSYEKL. CDR3 sequence (DNA): TGCGCCAGCAGCCAAGAGCGCCTCTCTGGAAACACCATATATTTT. This encodes CASSQERLSGNTIYF.

V usage is TRBV14 and J usage is TRBJ1-2, with unresolved D. Germline V CDR1 and CDR2: SGHDN, FVKESK. CDR3 size: 13 residues. V was clipped by 0 bases and J by 4 bases, with 6 bases between them. The CDR3 DNA sequence: TGTGCCAGCAGCCAAGACTTATTCTATGGCTACACCTTC. This translates into CASSQDLFYGYTF. Using reference TRBV14 and TRBJ1-2 for the parts outside the CDR3, the full variable domain is EAGVTQFPSHSVIEKGQTVTLRCDPISGHDNLYWYRRVMGKEIKFLLHFVKESKQDESGMPNNRFLAERTGGTYSTLKVQPAELEDSGVYFCASSQDLFYGYTFGSGTRLTVV.

The chain joins TRBV7-8 to TRBJ1-1; 9 nucleotides align to TRBD1. The CDR3 has 17 residues. J was trimmed by 6 bases and V by 1 base; bases with no gene match: 12. The germline CDR1 and CDR2 sequences are SGHVS and FQNEAQ. CDR3: CASSLVRATGGVAEAFF. The CDR3 region has the DNA TGTGCCAGCAGCTTAGTACGGGCAACAGGGGGCGTCGCTGAAGCTTTCTTT.

This clone turned up a few times. V usage is TRBV7-9 and J usage is TRBJ1-2, with TRBD1 as a possible D gene (6 bases). V gave up 1 base and J gave up 10 bases, with 13 bases separating them. CDR3 length equals 13 residues. Looked up from germline, CDR1 is SEHNR and CDR2 is FQNEAQ (reference sequence). Written as DNA, the CDR3 is TGTGCCAGCAGCTTAGATCAGGGGCACGTCTACACCTTC. Amino acid sequence: CASSLDQGHVYTF.

The rearrangement uses TRBV7-2 and TRBJ1-6; 10 positions match TRBD1. Trimming at V came to 1 base and at J to 10 bases, leaving 7 bases not matched to a gene. Germline V lookup: CDR1 SGHTA, CDR2 FQGNSA. The CDR3 extends over 16 amino acids. CDR3 in DNA: TGTGCCAGCAGCTTAGATGGACAGGGGGTAGGATCACCCCTCCACTTT. Its translation is CASSLDGQGVGSPLHF.

The chain carries TRBV4-3 and TRBJ2-7; a weak D match, TRBD2 (7 bases). The ends were cut back, 1 base at V and 0 bases at J, with 13 bases in the middle. This CDR3 has 16 amino acids. The germline V gene encodes CDR1 LGHNA and CDR2 YSLEER. As DNA, the CDR3 is TGCGCCAGCAGCCAAGGACGGGGGGCCCACTCCTACGAGCAGTACGTC. Its translation: CASSQGRGAHSYEQYV.